The source of this T cell receptor beta chain is a study of cytomegalovirus exposure and HLA in healthy donors (dated by TCRdb to 2015 to 2018). The study in broad terms: In an earlier analysis of some 610 of the donors, approximately 300 Gb of sequence data and 117 million unique TCR beta sequences from roughly 190 million T cells were reported. Class I and class II HLA loci were covered by the typing at four-digit resolution. Rather than using new phenotypic data, the later analysis identified candidate immune exposures from TCR beta sequences and from how often those sequences occurred across donors. To decide whether each TCR beta V gene segment behaved as functional or pseudogenic, an earlier analysis of fewer than 750 of the donors relied on high-throughput TCR beta sequencing. Alongside the repertoire data, information on donor age, sex, ethnicity and CMV serostatus was compiled. Approximately 300 gigabases of sequencing data and approximately 85 million unique TCR sequences were included in an early release covering roughly 600 HLA-typed donors. A later analysis re-examined previously published TCR beta repertoires from roughly 720 donors and added high-resolution HLA genotyping to investigate patterns of TCR occurrence. The study aimed to test whether signatures of past pathogen exposure could be identified by cataloging public T cell receptors. Across 300 to 500 genotyped donors of the cohort, an average of about 240,000 unique TCR beta nucleotide sequences per donor were sequenced, and 15% to 20% of those sequences were non-productive. The study used immunosequencing to profile the T cell repertoires of several hundred subjects and linked those repertoires to cytomegalovirus serostatus. Of the roughly 420 genotyped donors, 80% to 90% were placed in the genetic ancestry cluster associated with self-reported Caucasian donors. High-throughput TCR immunosequencing, statistical association of individual TCRs with disease status, and machine learning were combined to predict cytomegalovirus infection status. Roughly five DR-DQ haplotypes were treated as single units for association and clustering because of strong linkage in the cohort. Along with the roughly 700-subject first cohort, a separate validation cohort of over 90 different subjects was used. A later genetic analysis used genome-wide SNP genotypes for about 55% of the 666 donors, treating that subset as a discovery cohort. The number of typed donors differed by locus: 629-630 for A, B, C, DRB1 and DQB1; 500 to 550 for DQA1; around 610 for DPA1; and around 490 for DPB1. Every repertoire in the discovery cohort had been generated on one and the same sequencing platform.

Based on the germline V gene (reference sequence), the CDR1 and CDR2 sequences are MNHEY and SMNVEV. Including cysteine and phenylalanine, the CDR3 has 14 amino acids. Only the CDR3 DNA is retained, 42 bases long and in frame from the first base. V and J are truncated by 5 bases and 2 bases respectively, leaving an intervening sequence of 7 bases. Libraries were built with the immunoSEQ multiplex PCR assay. For the multiplex PCR, a mixture combining 60 forward primers for TCR Vbeta segments and 13 reverse primers for TCR Jbeta segments was used. The CDR3 region of rearranged TCR beta genes was amplified from genomic DNA with a multiplex PCR assay. The Illumina HiSeq System was used to sequence the amplified TCR beta libraries as 87-base-pair reads. In the paper's pipeline: A later analysis tallied approximately 87 million unique TCR beta chains across the 666 repertoires, and 10 million to 11 million of those chains were shared by two or more donors. Raw reads were error-corrected and collapsed into unique sequences by a nearest-neighbor algorithm in which closely related sequences were merged to remove PCR and sequencing errors. To assign V, D and J gene segments, CDR3 sequences were aligned to IMGT reference sequences. For a sequence to be retained, a match of at least six nucleotides to both a V gene segment and a J gene segment was required. Rearrangements were called productive when the CDR3 lacked stop codons and stayed in frame with V and J; all others were non-productive. Following IMGT convention, CDR3 was defined as the stretch from the second conserved V-encoded cysteine to the conserved J-encoded phenylalanine. The earlier analysis of 500 to 750 of the donors excluded any sequence lacking an unambiguous match to a single V gene segment. An earlier analysis of fewer than 750 of the donors classified V segments as functional when productive rearrangements were above 56.7% and as segregating when the standard deviation between donors was above 5%. A statistical classification framework was built to diagnose cytomegalovirus status from the catalog of TCR beta chain sequences. A later analysis assigned V and J genes by comparing TCR nucleotide sequences with IMGT/GENE-DB human TR gene sequences. Using the TCRdist pipeline, a later analysis assigned CDR3 sequences along with most-parsimonious VDJ recombination scenarios. In a later analysis, each TCR beta chain was defined by its CDR3 amino acid sequence together with its V-gene family, and reads without a unique V-gene family were excluded. To address suspected cross-contamination and a sequencing artifact, a later analysis removed approximately 590 highly shared, low-generation-probability nucleotide sequences. For each public chain, a later analysis derived a clonal expansion index from normalized ranks of inferred template counts within each repertoire. Generation probabilities in a later analysis came from a VDJ recombination model fitted to out-of-frame rearrangements, and those results were checked against IGoR. Hypergeometric tests were used in a later analysis to score TCR-TCR, TCR-HLA and TCR-CMV co-occurrence, with a repertoire-size bias correction applied to the TCR pairs. In a later analysis, false discovery rates were estimated by permuting HLA or CMV assignments 20 times. In a later analysis, co-occurring TCRs were grouped using DBSCAN, with TCRdist sequence similarity added in when clustering inside HLA-allele-positive subsets. Repertoires with fewer than 30,000 or more than 120,000 public chains were left out of co-occurrence clustering, as were a handful of repertoires with anomalous nucleotide sharing. The table comes from immuneACCESS by way of TCRdb, which keeps in-frame sequences with V and J called. Part of the clones is missing from these tables; in studies checked, under half for an unresolved V gene and the rest for unknown reasons. The V and J calls and clone size come from that table; D and trimming were worked out from the DNA. The sample profile shows about 70,000 clones; around 73% of them were found once. The ten largest clones capture about 3% of the sample.

Note on this clone: What this receptor recognizes is not known. No quality values exist for individual bases; no much larger clone is one base distant.

The cohort was made up of approximately 670 healthy bone marrow donors. At the time of sampling, all cohort members were nominally healthy, though unrecorded immune exposures were likely present. The donor was CMV seropositive and was included in the group of 250 to 300 seropositive cohort members. Each donor provided a peripheral blood sample, and peripheral blood mononuclear cells were used for TCR beta sequencing. Genomic DNA extraction from the blood cell samples was performed with the Qiagen DNeasy Blood Extraction Kit. Paper-wide results and their limitations: Broadly in line with IMGT annotations, most TCR beta V segments showed up in productive rearrangements about 87% or about 30% of the time in an earlier analysis of about 500 of the donors. For the cohort, immune exposure information was limited to CMV serostatus. Because counts were too low, 15 or so rarely observed V segments, including chromosome 9 orphons, were excluded from the earlier analysis of roughly 580 of the donors. When HLA alleles, especially DR and DQ, strongly co-occurred, attributing TCR associations to individual alleles was difficult. Correlated functional status among segregating V segments might reflect linkage disequilibrium, but an unknown experimental factor could not be ruled out. According to the authors, the approach could potentially be generalized to other disease states and immunological phenotypes. V-gene and J-gene trimming of TCR beta chains was associated with a missense DCLRE1C variant in a later genetic analysis, and the association was replicated in an independent cohort. At a false discovery rate of 0.05, a later analysis linked 16,000 or so TCR beta sequences to specific HLA alleles. In a later genetic analysis, fewer N-insertions in productive TCRs were reported among donors in an Asian-associated ancestry cluster than the roughly 700-donor mean. In the study, about 150 TCR beta chains were listed as associated with cytomegalovirus. According to a later analysis, most CMV-associated TCR beta chains appeared to be HLA-restricted, and the HLA associations seemed to be driven largely by CMV exposure. Presence/absence analyses assumed roughly uniform sequencing depth across donors, an assumption that may not hold. Because HLA typing was unavailable for some donors at each locus, only the typed subset was used in association tests. In a later analysis, TCR association rates were found to vary across HLA loci, with the most associated TCRs seen for DRB1 alleles and the fewest for HLA-C alleles. The cohort was sequenced for TCR beta chains only, and without alpha or paired-chain data the features that could be detected were limited. A group of highly shared sequence variants was considered likely to be a technical artifact of the sequencing pipeline. Some IMGT-functional V segments, including TRBV6-2 and TRBV6-3, could not be distinguished by the 87-base-pair reads and were therefore excluded. While some public TCRs were present in many individuals, most TCR sequences turned up only very rarely across donors. A later analysis found that HLA-associated TCR beta chains were more clonally expanded and had lower generation probabilities than equally common non-associated chains. A further reported finding was that TCR beta sequences accurately predicted the HLA-A and HLA-B alleles for most subjects in the first cohort. According to a later analysis, parvovirus B19, influenza, CMV and Epstein-Barr virus appeared linked to several top co-occurrence clusters. The classifier was reported to diagnose cytomegalovirus status with high specificity and sensitivity in both the original cohort and the validation cohort. In vitro tests confirmed that a few of the cytomegalovirus-associated TCR beta chains recognize cytomegalovirus antigens.

This sequence originates from a girl aged 10-17 years in good health and CMV-seropositive. Source material: PBMCs. In this chain, TRBV27 is recombined with TRBJ1-6, with a tentative D gene TRBD1 over 5 matching bases. The CDR3 region reads CASSPGTYNSPLHF. The DNA sequence follows: TGTGCCAGCAGTCCAGGGACCTATAATTCACCCCTCCACTTT.